This TCR beta chain was identified in a study of T cell responses to AZD1222 COVID-19 vaccine. Whole-study results and caveats: Baseline serology detected seropositivity in only 5 to 7 AZD1222 recipients. Without day 14 samples, only post-peak T cell repertoires were studied.

Comments on this clone: The antigen is not known.

TCRdb keeps only in-frame clones here, not all; method: immunoSEQ multiplex PCR. The sample contains about 88,000 clones, around 90% of which appear only once. The CDR3 covers 14 residues. V shed 7 bases and J 12 bases; nucleotides not matched to a gene: 14. CDR1 is MNHEY, CDR2 SMNVEV, per germline (reference sequence). This chain connects TRBV27 to TRBJ1-4, with 7 bases lining up with TRBD1. The TCR originated in an adult in good health. The source was peripheral blood, collected on day 0 of AZD1222 vaccination. The CDR3 region has the DNA TGTGCCAGCACCCAGGGGGGGATAGGGGGAGAACTGTTTTTT. This sequence encodes CASTQGGIGGELFF.